What follows are 12 T cell receptor beta chains derived from one specimen sequenced in a study. TCRdb redid the calling of the 5' RACE reads with MiXCR, one entry per CDR3 protein. The sample holds about 42,000 distinct CDR3 sequences; approximately 30% are singletons and the top ten take just over 4%. The sequenced material came from tumor-infiltrating memory CD4+ T cells sorted from the breast tumor. Subset described: memory CD4+ T cells, CD4+CD45RO+CD25-. The receptors were gathered from a female donor with breast cancer.

V usage is TRBV5-4 and J usage is TRBJ2-5, with D unclear. Germline V gene data show CDR1 as SGHNT and CDR2 as YYREEE (reference sequence). V lost 6 bases, J lost 2 bases, and 14 bases lay in between. The CDR3 extends over 14 amino acids. The CDR3 DNA reads as TGTGCCAGCAAGACTGGCAGGTCACAAGAGACCCAGTACTTC. It translates to CASKTGRSQETQYF.

The CDR3: CASRQRQETQYF. CDR3 bases: TGTGCCAGCAGACAACGACAGGAGACCCAGTACTTC. The V and J genes are TRBV28 and TRBJ2-5; tentatively, D is TRBD1 (5 bases). Germline values: CDR1 MDHEN, CDR2 SYDVKM. The length of the CDR3 is 12 residues. V dropped 6 bases and J dropped 5 bases, with 10 bases sitting between them.

The chain's CDR3 is CACTRGGTQYF. For the CDR3, the DNA is TGTGCCTGCACCCGCGGTGGGACCCAGTACTTC. The V call is TRBV27, the J call TRBJ2-5; no firm D call. V lost 11 bases and J lost 7, with 14 bases in between. Germline V gene data show CDR1 as MNHEY and CDR2 as SMNVEV (reference sequence). This CDR3 has 11 amino acids.

This clonotype appeared many times. The CDR3 nucleotides are TGCGCCAGCAGCCCCTTTTCTGGGACAGGGCCTTACAATGAGCAGTTCTTC. The encoded protein is CASSPFSGTGPYNEQFF. This chain links TRBV4-1 with TRBJ2-1, with 9 bases identical to TRBD1. The CDR3 spans 17 residues. V lost 4 bases to trimming and J lost 4 bases; unmatched junction nucleotides: 11. CDR1 is MGHRA, CDR2 YSYEKL, per germline.

The chain carries TRBV4-1 and TRBJ2-1; 11 positions match TRBD2. The germline V gene has CDR1 MGHRA and CDR2 YSYEKL. J lost 12 bases, V lost 2 bases, and 0 bases had no gene match. This CDR3 spans 12 amino acids. The CDR3 bases are TGCGCCAGCAGCCAACTAGCGGGGGGGCAGTTCTTC. Encoded protein: CASSQLAGGQFF.

The CDR3 DNA is TGTGCCAGCAGCGCCTCGGGGGTGTATCAGCCCCAGCATTTT. Protein: CASSASGVYQPQHF. The gene calls are TRBV9 and TRBJ1-5; a weak D match, TRBD1 (5 bases). This CDR3 has 14 amino acids. Germline CDR1 reads SGDLS; CDR2 reads YYNGEE. V was clipped by 3 bases and J by 5 bases, with 12 bases between them.

The chain couples TRBV21-1 to TRBJ1-5; no DNA check was done on the table's D call, TRBD1. TRBV21-1 is termed a pseudogene. There are 12 residues in the CDR3. As DNA, the CDR3 is TGTGCCAGGTACAGGGGAACGGAGCCCCAGCATTTT. This translates into CARYRGTEPQHF.

For the CDR3, the DNA is TGTGCCAGTTGGGAATTAGCGGGAGGTGTGTACGAGCAGTACTTC. Amino acids: CASWELAGGVYEQYF. This chain uses TRBV6-1 with TRBJ2-7; 10 bases are shared with TRBD2. CDR3 length equals 15 residues. Germline CDR1 MNHNS, CDR2 SASEGT. Unmatched junction bases numbered 12, after V lost 9 bases and J lost 4 bases.

In this sample, this clonotype turned up a few times. This chain joins TRBV10-3 and TRBJ2-1; the match to TRBD2 covers 7 bases. Germline lookup yields CDR1 ENHRY and CDR2 SYGVKD. This CDR3 is 16 amino acids long. V trimming: 6 bases; J trimming: 0 bases; junction bases outside the gene matches: 8. The chain's CDR3 is CAISPASGTSYNEQFF. CDR3 coding DNA: TGTGCCATCAGCCCCGCTAGCGGAACCTCCTACAATGAGCAGTTCTTC.

The J gene is TRBJ2-7, the V gene TRBV5-4, with D unresolved. This CDR3 has 12 amino acids. Germline V CDR1 and CDR2: SGHNT, YYREEE (reference sequence). V was shortened by 1 base and J by 4 bases, with 6 bases between the two germline ends. CDR3 nucleotides: TGTGCCAGCAGCTTGATCGGATACGAGCAGTACTTC. Encoded protein: CASSLIGYEQYF.

The V call is TRBV15, the J call TRBJ2-7; no clear D. The CDR3 runs to 13 residues. Germline-derived CDR1 and CDR2 are LNHNV and YYDKDF (reference sequence). Trimming removed 0 bases at V and 2 bases at J, with 5 bases between. This chain's CDR3 is CATSRDPTYEQYF. CDR3 in DNA: TGTGCCACCAGCAGAGACCCCACCTACGAGCAGTACTTC.

This clonotype showed up just a few times. V gene TRBV4-1 combines with J gene TRBJ2-1, with a possible D match to TRBD1 (6 bases). From germline, CDR1 is MGHRA and CDR2 YSYEKL. The CDR3 sequence is 15 residues long. The V and J ends lost 6 bases and 6 bases respectively, with 18 bases between them. In DNA, the CDR3 is TGCGCCAGCAGAGATAAGGGGGAGTGGGGCAATGAGCAGTTCTTC. This translates into CASRDKGEWGNEQFF.